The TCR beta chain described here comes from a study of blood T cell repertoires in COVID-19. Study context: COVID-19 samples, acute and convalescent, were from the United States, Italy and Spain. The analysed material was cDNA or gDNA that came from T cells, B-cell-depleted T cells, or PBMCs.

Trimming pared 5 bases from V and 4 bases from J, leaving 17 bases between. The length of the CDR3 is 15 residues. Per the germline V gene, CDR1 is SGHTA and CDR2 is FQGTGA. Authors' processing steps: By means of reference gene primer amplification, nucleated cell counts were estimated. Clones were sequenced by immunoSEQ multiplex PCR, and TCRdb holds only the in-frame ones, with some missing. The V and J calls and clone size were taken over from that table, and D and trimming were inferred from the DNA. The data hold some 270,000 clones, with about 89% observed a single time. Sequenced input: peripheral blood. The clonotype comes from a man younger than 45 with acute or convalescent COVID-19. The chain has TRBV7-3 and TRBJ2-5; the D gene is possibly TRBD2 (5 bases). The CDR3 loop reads CASSQSGTLGETQYF. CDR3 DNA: TGTGCCAGCAGCCAGAGCGGAACCTTAGGAGAGACCCAGTACTTC.